A single sample is the source of the 4 T cell receptor beta chains below, sequenced in a study of blood T cell repertoires in COVID-19 (dated by TCRdb to the early 2020s). Libraries came from the immunoSEQ multiplex PCR assay. The immuneACCESS repertoire file appears here via TCRdb, limited to in-frame rearrangements. These files lack a portion of the clones; in checked studies, under half of the deficit traces to unresolved V genes, and the cause of the others is not known. In all, the sample holds approximately 75,000 clones, and around three quarters of those were seen once. Clones ranked in the top ten supply around 30% of the sample. The specimen was peripheral blood. These receptors were taken from a woman of 80 years or more with active or convalescent COVID-19.

J is TRBJ2-3 and V is TRBV19, with TRBD1 matching 7 bases. The V and J ends lost 2 bases and 4 bases, in that order; junction bases with no gene match: 6. Germline loops: CDR1 LNHDA, CDR2 SQIVND (reference sequence). The CDR3 contains 15 residues. CDR3 nucleotides: TGTGCCAGTAGTATACGACAGGGCCGGGCAGATACGCAGTATTTT. This translates into CASSIRQGRADTQYF.

This clone showed up just a few times. V usage is TRBV7-2 and J usage is TRBJ1-6; D is uncertain. CDR1 is SGHTA and CDR2 is FQGNSA in the germline V gene. The CDR3 runs to 14 residues. V lost 0 bases, J lost 10 bases, and 10 bases lay in between. This CDR3 reads CASSLAAARSPLHF. CDR3 nucleotides: TGTGCCAGCAGCTTAGCGGCCGCGAGGTCACCCCTCCACTTT.

V usage is TRBV28 and J usage is TRBJ2-2, with 9 bases aligning to TRBD1. V lost 6 bases and J lost 5; bases outside the gene matches: 10. CDR1 is MDHEN, CDR2 SYDVKM, per germline. There are 16 residues in the CDR3. The CDR3 here is CASSNPGQGNTGELFF. CDR3 DNA sequence: TGTGCCAGCAGCAATCCGGGACAGGGTAATACCGGGGAGCTGTTTTTT.

This clone was counted between two and nine times. The chain joins TRBV2 to TRBJ1-2; 7 nucleotides match TRBD1. The junction had 4 bases not matched to a gene; V was cut back by 7 bases and J by 5 bases. The CDR3 is made up of 12 amino acids. Germline CDR1 is SNHLY and CDR2 is FYNNEI. The CDR3 region is CASMRQGYGYTF. CDR3 DNA: TGTGCCAGCATGAGACAGGGATATGGCTACACCTTC.